A selection of T cell receptor beta chains follows, all from one sample in a study of shared clonotypes between healthy human individuals. Clones were sequenced by immunoSEQ multiplex PCR, and TCRdb holds only the in-frame ones, with some missing. The sample yields around 2.1 million clones, almost 96% seen once. Sequences were obtained from naive CD4+ T cells sorted from blood. Receptor source: a man between 18 and 35 years old in good health. Both conserved end residues are part of each CDR3. Fields, in order: V gene, clone size, J gene, D gene, CDR3 DNA, CDR3 protein. A D gene is named only where the DNA matches it firmly. Size values are once, few and many counts, or a class for expanded clones, and some rows have none.

>TRBV2|-|TRBJ1-2|TRBD1
TGTGCCAGCACACAGGGGGTCTATGGCTACACCTTC
CASTQGVYGYTF
>TRBV6-1|-|TRBJ2-7|-
TGTGCCAGCAAGAGCGAGGTGTTATTATACGAGCAGTACTTC
CASKSEVLLYEQYF
>TRBV28|-|TRBJ2-7|-
TGTGCCAGCAGTTTAAGTCCCGGGACGGACTCCTACGAGCAGTACTTC
CASSLSPGTDSYEQYF
>TRBV19|-|TRBJ1-4|-
TGTGCCAGCAAGAGGGCTGCTGAAAAACTGTTTTTT
CASKRAAEKLFF
>TRBV5-1|-|TRBJ2-7|-
TGCGCCAGCAGCTTGGAGGGGAGCCTCTACGAGCAGTACTTC
CASSLEGSLYEQYF
>TRBV6-5|-|TRBJ2-1|TRBD1
TGTGCCAGCAGCCTCGGACAGGAGTACAATGAGCAGTTCTTC
CASSLGQEYNEQFF
>TRBV28|-|TRBJ1-6|-
TGTGCCAGCGCCTCCCGGGGACAAATTAATTCACCCCTCCACTTT
CASASRGQINSPLHF
>TRBV30|-|TRBJ2-3|TRBD2
TGTGCAGTGAGCGGGGGAGGCACAGATACGCAGTATTTT
CAVSGGGTDTQYF
>TRBV28|-|TRBJ2-7|TRBD1
TGTGCCAGCAGTTTTTTGTGGGGACAGGGGGACTCCTACGAGCAGTACTTC
CASSFLWGQGDSYEQYF
>TRBV5-1|-|TRBJ1-6|TRBD1
TGCGCCAGCAGCTCGGACAGGGGAAATTCACCCCTCCACTTT
CASSSDRGNSPLHF
>TRBV6-5|-|TRBJ2-5|TRBD1
TGTGCCAGCAGTTATTCTACAGGGGGAGAGACCCAGTACTTC
CASSYSTGGETQYF
>TRBV2|-|TRBJ2-1|-
TGTGCCAGCACAAGCTCCTACAATGAGCAGTTCTTC
CASTSSYNEQFF
>TRBV5-1|-|TRBJ1-4|-
TGCGCCAGCTCCCTATGGGGAAATGAAAAACTGTTTTTT
CASSLWGNEKLFF
>TRBV30|-|TRBJ1-6|-
TGTGCCTGGAGTAGGGAGATGCCCTATAATTCACCCCTCCACTTT
CAWSREMPYNSPLHF
>TRBV5-1|-|TRBJ1-6|-
TGCGCCAGCAGCTTAACAGGTTATAATTCACCCCTCCACTTT
CASSLTGYNSPLHF
>TRBV2|once|TRBJ2-3|-
TGTGCCAGCACTCTAACAGATACGCAGTATTTT
CASTLTDTQYF
>TRBV6-6|-|TRBJ2-7|-
TGTGCCAGCAGTTACAGGCCCCAGGGATACGAGCAGTACTTC
CASSYRPQGYEQYF
>TRBV28|once|TRBJ1-3|-
TGTGCCAGCAGTTACCCCCCTGGGCAGGGCACTCGCTCTGGAAACACCATATATTTT
CASSYPPGQGTRSGNTIYF
>TRBV5-4|-|TRBJ2-1|-
TGTGCCAGCAGCTTTCCCCGGGGGCCCAACAATGAGCAGTTCTTC
CASSFPRGPNNEQFF
>TRBV6-5|-|TRBJ2-3|-
TGTGCCAGCAGCCCGGGACCGATCACAGATACGCAGTATTTT
CASSPGPITDTQYF
>TRBV30|-|TRBJ2-5|-
TGTGCCTGGAGTGGATCGTCCGCTGTCGGGACCCAGTACTTC
CAWSGSSAVGTQYF
>TRBV11-1|-|TRBJ2-7|TRBD1
TGTGCCAGCAGCTCAGGCCGGGACAGGGGCTACGAGCAGTACTTC
CASSSGRDRGYEQYF
>TRBV4-2|once|TRBJ1-2|-
TGTGCCAGCAGCCCTGGTGGGGAGGGAGGCTACACCTTC
CASSPGGEGGYTF
>TRBV2|-|TRBJ2-2|TRBD1
TGTGCCAGCAGGGTCGGACAGGGACAGAACACCGGGGAGCTGTTTTTT
CASRVGQGQNTGELFF
>TRBV27|-|TRBJ2-7|-
TGTGCCAGCAGTTTCTCGGCGGTGCACTACGAGCAGTACTTC
CASSFSAVHYEQYF
>TRBV10-3|-|TRBJ1-3|-
TGTGCCATCAGTGACAGGGACTCTGGAAACACCATATATTTT
CAISDRDSGNTIYF
>TRBV29-1|-|TRBJ2-7|-
TGCAGCGTTGAAAAACCACTGGGGTTCGGGCTCTACGAGCAGTACTTC
CSVEKPLGFGLYEQYF
>TRBV9|once|TRBJ1-4|-
TGTGCCAGCAGCGTATCACAGGCTCCTAATGAAAAACTGTTTTTT
CASSVSQAPNEKLFF
>TRBV6-1|-|TRBJ1-2|-
TGTGCCAGCAGTGGAGTCTGGGGGCAAGATGGCTACACCTTC
CASSGVWGQDGYTF
>TRBV11-2|-|TRBJ2-5|-
TGTGCCAGCAGCTTAGATCGTGCGGGTAATCGACGGGAGACCCAGTACTTC
CASSLDRAGNRRETQYF
>TRBV12-5|-|TRBJ2-7|-
TGTGCTAGTGGTTTAGGAGACAGGTTAGGGGAGCAGTACTTC
CASGLGDRLGEQYF
>TRBV5-1|-|TRBJ2-2|-
TGCGCCAGCAGCTTGGTAACGGCGTACACCGGGGAGCTGTTTTTT
CASSLVTAYTGELFF
>TRBV5-1|-|TRBJ1-1|-
TGCGCCAGCAGCCTACAGGGATTCGCTTTCTTT
CASSLQGFAFF
>TRBV30|once|TRBJ1-5|-
TGTGCCTGGAGGGGAAGGGGGGATCAGCCCCAGCATTTT
CAWRGRGDQPQHF
>TRBV29-1|-|TRBJ2-5|-
TGCAGCGTGCAGGGGGGGGTGGAGACCCAGTACTTC
CSVQGGVETQYF
>TRBV18|-|TRBJ2-7|TRBD2
TGTGCCAGCTCACCTATAGCGGGAGGGCCCCACGAGCAGTACTTC
CASSPIAGGPHEQYF
>TRBV7-2|-|TRBJ2-2|-
TGTGCCAGCAGCTTAGAAGCAGCCTCGAACACCGGGGAGCTGTTTTTT
CASSLEAASNTGELFF
>TRBV11-2|-|TRBJ1-6|TRBD1
TGTGCCAGCAGAGACAGGGTATATTCACCCCTCCACTTT
CASRDRVYSPLHF
>TRBV28|-|TRBJ2-7|-
TGTGCCAGCAGTTTTTGGTCGTATCGGCAGGGGAGCTACGAGCAGTACTTC
CASSFWSYRQGSYEQYF
>TRBV29-1|once|TRBJ1-5|-
TGCAGCGTTTTGGATAGCAATCAGCCCCAGCATTTT
CSVLDSNQPQHF
>TRBV11-3|-|TRBJ2-3|-
TGTGCCAGCAGCTTAGGAGGGGGGAGAGATACGCAGTATTTT
CASSLGGGRDTQYF
>TRBV30|-|TRBJ1-4|-
TGTGCCTGGAGTGTAAGAAGGGTTGCCGATGAAAAACTGTTTTTT
CAWSVRRVADEKLFF
>TRBV15|-|TRBJ2-6|-
TGTGCCACCAGCGGTGGAGAATTTCGCTCTGGGGCCAACGTCCTGACTTTC
CATSGGEFRSGANVLTF
>TRBV6-1|-|TRBJ2-7|TRBD2
TGTGCCAGCAGTGAACAACCCGGGACTAGCGTTGCCTACGAGCAGTACTTC
CASSEQPGTSVAYEQYF
>TRBV7-2|-|TRBJ2-7|-
TGTGCCAGCAGCTCCTCTAGCTCCTACGAGCAGTACTTC
CASSSSSSYEQYF
>TRBV11-2|-|TRBJ1-6|-
TGTGCCAGCAGCCTCCAGACTGGTTCACCCCTCCACTTT
CASSLQTGSPLHF
>TRBV30|-|TRBJ1-1|-
TGTGCCTGGGCGGATGGGACTGAAGCTTTCTTT
CAWADGTEAFF
>TRBV6-5|-|TRBJ2-1|TRBD2
TGTGCCAGCAGTTACTCTAGCGGGGGATACAATGAGCAGTTCTTC
CASSYSSGGYNEQFF